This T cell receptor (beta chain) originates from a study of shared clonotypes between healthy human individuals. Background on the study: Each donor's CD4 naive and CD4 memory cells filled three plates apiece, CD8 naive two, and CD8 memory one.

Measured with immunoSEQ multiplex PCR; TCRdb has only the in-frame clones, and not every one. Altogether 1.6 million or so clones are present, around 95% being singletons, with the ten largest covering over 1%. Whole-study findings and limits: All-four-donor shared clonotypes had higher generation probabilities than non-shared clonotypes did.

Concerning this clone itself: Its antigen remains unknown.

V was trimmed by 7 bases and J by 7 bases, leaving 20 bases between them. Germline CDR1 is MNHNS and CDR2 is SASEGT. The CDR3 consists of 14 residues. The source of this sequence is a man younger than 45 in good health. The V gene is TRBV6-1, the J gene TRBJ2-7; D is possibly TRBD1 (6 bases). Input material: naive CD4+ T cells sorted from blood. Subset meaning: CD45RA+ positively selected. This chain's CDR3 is CASKLGAGVVEQYF. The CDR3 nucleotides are TGTGCCAGCAAATTAGGTGCAGGGGTGGTTGAGCAGTACTTC.